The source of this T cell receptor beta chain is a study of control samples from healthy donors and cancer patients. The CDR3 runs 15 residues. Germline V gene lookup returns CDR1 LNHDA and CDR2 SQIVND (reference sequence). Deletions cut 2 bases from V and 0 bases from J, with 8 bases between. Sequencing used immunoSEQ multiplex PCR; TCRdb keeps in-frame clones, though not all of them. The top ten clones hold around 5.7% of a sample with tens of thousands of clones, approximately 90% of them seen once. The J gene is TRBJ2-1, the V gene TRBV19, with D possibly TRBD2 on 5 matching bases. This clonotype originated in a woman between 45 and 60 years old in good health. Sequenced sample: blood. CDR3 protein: CASSISGSSYNEQFF. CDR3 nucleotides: TGTGCCAGTAGTATAAGCGGTAGCTCCTACAATGAGCAGTTCTTC.